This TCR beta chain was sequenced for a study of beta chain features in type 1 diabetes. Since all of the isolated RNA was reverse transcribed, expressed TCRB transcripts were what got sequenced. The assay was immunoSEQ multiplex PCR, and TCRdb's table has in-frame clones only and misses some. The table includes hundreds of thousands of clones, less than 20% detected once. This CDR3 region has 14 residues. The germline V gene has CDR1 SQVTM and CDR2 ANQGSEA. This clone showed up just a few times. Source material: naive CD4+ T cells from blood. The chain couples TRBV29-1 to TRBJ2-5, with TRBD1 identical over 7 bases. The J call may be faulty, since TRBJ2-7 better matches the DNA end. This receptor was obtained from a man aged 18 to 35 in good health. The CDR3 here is CSALRDRAPYEQYF. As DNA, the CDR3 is TGCAGCGCCCTCCGGGACAGAGCCCCCTACGAGCAGTACTTC.